Listed below are T cell receptor beta chains from one sample, sequenced in a study of blood T cell repertoires in COVID-19. Here immunoSEQ multiplex PCR was the method, and the copy in TCRdb shows in-frame clones only, minus some. The sample includes about 220,000 clones, about 80% of them seen just once. The sample consisted of PBMCs or T cells enriched from blood (not recorded which). The receptor source for this set is a man in his forties who had recovered from COVID-19. The CDR3 runs from the conserved cysteine through the conserved F or W. Each record gives: V gene, D gene, clone size, J gene, CDR3 DNA, CDR3 protein. D genes are given only for firm matches. Size values are once, few and many counts, or a class for expanded clones, and some rows have none.

>TRBV6-5|-|once|TRBJ1-5
TGTGCCAGCTCTCCGGGGGGGAATCAGCCCCAGCATTTT
CASSPGGNQPQHF
>TRBV2|TRBD2|many|TRBJ2-7
TGTGCCAGCAAGATAGCGGGGGGTCCCCTTGGGCAGTACTTC
CASKIAGGPLGQYF
>TRBV6-5|TRBD1|-|TRBJ2-7
TGTGCCAGCAGTTTTTCCCAGGGGGCCTACGAGCAGTACTTC
CASSFSQGAYEQYF
>TRBV5-1|-|few|TRBJ1-1
TGCGCCAGCAGCTTGGGCGTACAGGCGCGAGCTGAAGCTTTCTTT
CASSLGVQARAEAFF
>TRBV2|TRBD2|-|TRBJ2-1
TGTGCCAGCAGCCTCGGGACTAGCGGGAGCAATGAGCAGTTCTTC
CASSLGTSGSNEQFF
>TRBV28|-|-|TRBJ2-3
TGTGCCAGCAGCCTGCGGAGGAGGTCCACAGATACGCAGTATTTT
CASSLRRRSTDTQYF
>TRBV18|-|-|TRBJ1-6
TGTGCCAGCTCACAAAACGCGGTGACGAATAATTCACCCCTCCACTTT
CASSQNAVTNNSPLHF
>TRBV19|TRBD1|-|TRBJ1-1
TGTGCCAGTAGTAGAGTTAACAGGGGACTTAAGAACACTGAAGCTTTCTTT
CASSRVNRGLKNTEAFF
>TRBV28|-|-|TRBJ2-7
TGTGCCAGCAGGATGACAGAGGACTACTACGAGCAGTACTTC
CASRMTEDYYEQYF
>TRBV5-6|TRBD2|-|TRBJ2-7
TGTGCCAGCAGCTCAGGATTAGCGGGCAGCTCCTACGAGCAGTACTTC
CASSSGLAGSSYEQYF
>TRBV19|-|-|TRBJ2-2
TGTGCCAGTAACGGGCGGGGGCCGAACACCGGGGAGCTGTTTTTT
CASNGRGPNTGELFF
>TRBV16|-|few|TRBJ1-5
TGTGCCAGCAGCCAATTGAATGCAGGGCAGCCCCAGCATTTT
CASSQLNAGQPQHF
>TRBV15|TRBD1|-|TRBJ1-1
TGTGCCACCAGCAGAGGGTCCGGGACAGGGAACACTGAAGCTTTCTTT
CATSRGSGTGNTEAFF